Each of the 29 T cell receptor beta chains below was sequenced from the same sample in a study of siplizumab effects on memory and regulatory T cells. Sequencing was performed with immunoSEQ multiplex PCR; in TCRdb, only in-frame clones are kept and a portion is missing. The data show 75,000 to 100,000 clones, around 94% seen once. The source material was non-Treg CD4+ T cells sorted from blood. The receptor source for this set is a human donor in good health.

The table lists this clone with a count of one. The CDR3 DNA reads TGTGCCAGCAGCTTATTGTCCGGAGCGGGAGGCCCGAGTCAGAAGACCCAGTACTTC. It specifies CASSLLSGAGGPSQKTQYF. V and J are TRBV7-8 and TRBJ2-5; 9 bases fit TRBD2. This CDR3 is 19 amino acids long. Germline CDR1 SGHVS, CDR2 FQNEAQ. The ends lost 2 bases at V and 6 bases at J; junction bases unmatched: 19.

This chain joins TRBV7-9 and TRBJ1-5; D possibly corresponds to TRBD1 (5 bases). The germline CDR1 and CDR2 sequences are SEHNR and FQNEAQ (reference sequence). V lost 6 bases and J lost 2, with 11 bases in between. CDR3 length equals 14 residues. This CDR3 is CASSFQGGNQPQHF. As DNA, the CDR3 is TGTGCCAGCAGTTTCCAGGGTGGCAATCAGCCCCAGCATTTT.

In DNA form, the CDR3 reads TGTGCCACCAGCAGAGGAGGCACAGAAGAGACCCAGTACTTC. Amino acids: CATSRGGTEETQYF. This sequence joins TRBV15 and TRBJ2-5; D ambiguous. The CDR3 totals 14 residues. CDR1 is LNHNV and CDR2 is YYDKDF in the germline V gene (reference sequence). The V and J ends lost 1 base and 3 bases respectively, with 9 bases between them.

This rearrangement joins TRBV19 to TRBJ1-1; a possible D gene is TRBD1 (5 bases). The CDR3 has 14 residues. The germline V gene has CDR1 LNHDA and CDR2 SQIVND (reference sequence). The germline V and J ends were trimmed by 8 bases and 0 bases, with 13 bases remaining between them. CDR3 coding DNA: TGTGCCAGTGTTAGGGACGGCTTGAACACTGAAGCTTTCTTT. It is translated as CASVRDGLNTEAFF. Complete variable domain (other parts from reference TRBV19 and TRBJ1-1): DGGITQSPKYLFRKEGQNVTLSCEQNLNHDAMYWYRQDPGQGLRLIYYSQIVNDFQKGDIAEGYSVSREKKESFPLTVTSAQKNPTAFYLCASVRDGLNTEAFFGQGTRLTVV.

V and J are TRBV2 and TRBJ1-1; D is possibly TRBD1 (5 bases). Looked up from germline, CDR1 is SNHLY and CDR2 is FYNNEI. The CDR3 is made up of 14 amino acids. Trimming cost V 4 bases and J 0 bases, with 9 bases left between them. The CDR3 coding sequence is TGTGCCAGCAGTGTTGAACAGGTGAACACTGAAGCTTTCTTT. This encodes CASSVEQVNTEAFF.

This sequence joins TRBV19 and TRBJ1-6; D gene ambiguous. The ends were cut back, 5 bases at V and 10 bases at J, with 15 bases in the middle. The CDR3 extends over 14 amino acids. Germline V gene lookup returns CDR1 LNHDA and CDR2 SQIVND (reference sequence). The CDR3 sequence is CASSAASVFSPLHF. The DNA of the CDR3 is TGTGCCAGTAGTGCGGCCTCAGTTTTCTCACCCCTCCACTTT.

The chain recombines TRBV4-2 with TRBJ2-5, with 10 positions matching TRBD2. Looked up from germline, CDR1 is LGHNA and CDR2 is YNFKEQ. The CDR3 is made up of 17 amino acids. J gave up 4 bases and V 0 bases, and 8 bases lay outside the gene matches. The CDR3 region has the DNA TGTGCCAGCAGCCAAGATGGGGCTAGCGGGAGTACAGAGACCCAGTACTTC. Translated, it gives CASSQDGASGSTETQYF.

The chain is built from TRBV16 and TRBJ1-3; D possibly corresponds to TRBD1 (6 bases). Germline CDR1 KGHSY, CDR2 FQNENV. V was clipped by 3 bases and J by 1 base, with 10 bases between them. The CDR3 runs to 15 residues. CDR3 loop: CASSHRGFSGNTIYF. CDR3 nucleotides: TGTGCCAGCAGCCATAGGGGGTTTTCTGGAAACACCATATATTTT.

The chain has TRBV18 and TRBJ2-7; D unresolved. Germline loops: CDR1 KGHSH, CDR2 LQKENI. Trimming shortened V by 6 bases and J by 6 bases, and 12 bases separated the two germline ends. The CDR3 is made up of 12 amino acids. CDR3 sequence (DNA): TGTGCCAGCTCTTCCCTCCGTGGCGAGCAGTACTTC. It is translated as CASSSLRGEQYF.

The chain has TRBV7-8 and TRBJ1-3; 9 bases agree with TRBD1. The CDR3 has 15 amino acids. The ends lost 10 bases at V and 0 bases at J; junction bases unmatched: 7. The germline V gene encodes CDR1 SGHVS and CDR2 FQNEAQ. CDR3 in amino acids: CATTGGFRSGNTIYF. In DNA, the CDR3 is TGTGCCACTACAGGGGGCTTCCGCTCTGGAAACACCATATATTTT.

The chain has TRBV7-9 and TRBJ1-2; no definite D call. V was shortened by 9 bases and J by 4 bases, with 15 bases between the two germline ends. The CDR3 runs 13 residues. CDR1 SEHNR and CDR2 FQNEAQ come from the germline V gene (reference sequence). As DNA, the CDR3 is TGTGCCAGTAAGCCCACGGGGTTCTATGGCTACACCTTC. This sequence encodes CASKPTGFYGYTF.

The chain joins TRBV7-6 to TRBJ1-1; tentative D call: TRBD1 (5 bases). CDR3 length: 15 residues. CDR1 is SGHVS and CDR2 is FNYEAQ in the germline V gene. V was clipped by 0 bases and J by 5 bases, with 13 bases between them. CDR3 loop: CASSLAGGVGTEAFF. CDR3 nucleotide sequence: TGTGCCAGCAGCTTAGCGGGGGGGGTTGGGACTGAAGCTTTCTTT.

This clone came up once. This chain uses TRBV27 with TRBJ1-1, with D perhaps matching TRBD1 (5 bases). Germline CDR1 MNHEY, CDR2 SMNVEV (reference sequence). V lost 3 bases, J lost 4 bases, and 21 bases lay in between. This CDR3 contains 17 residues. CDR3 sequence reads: CASSFTRRGEGSTEAFF. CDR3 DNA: TGTGCCAGCAGTTTCACCCGACGGGGGGAGGGATCCACTGAAGCTTTCTTT.

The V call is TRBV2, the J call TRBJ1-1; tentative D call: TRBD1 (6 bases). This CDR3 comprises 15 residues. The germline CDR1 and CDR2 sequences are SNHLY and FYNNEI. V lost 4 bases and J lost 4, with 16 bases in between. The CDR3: CASSGAGGVGTEAFF. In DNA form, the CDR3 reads TGTGCCAGCAGTGGCGCTGGGGGCGTGGGCACTGAAGCTTTCTTT.

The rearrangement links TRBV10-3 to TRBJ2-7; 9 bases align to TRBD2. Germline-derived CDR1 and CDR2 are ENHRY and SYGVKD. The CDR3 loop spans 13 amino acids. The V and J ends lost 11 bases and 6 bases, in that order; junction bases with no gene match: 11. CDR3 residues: CASLGGGRGEQYF. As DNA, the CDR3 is TGTGCCTCCCTCGGTGGCGGGAGGGGCGAGCAGTACTTC.

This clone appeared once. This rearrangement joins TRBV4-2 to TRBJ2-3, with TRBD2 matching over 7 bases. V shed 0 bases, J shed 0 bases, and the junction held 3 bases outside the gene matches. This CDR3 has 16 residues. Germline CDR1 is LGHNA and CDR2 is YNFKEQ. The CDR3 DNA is TGTGCCAGCAGCCAAGAATCGCGGGGGAGCACAGATACGCAGTATTTT. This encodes CASSQESRGSTDTQYF.

The CDR3 nucleotides read TGTGCCAGCAGTCCCTACAGGGCCGGGTACGAGCAGTACTTC. Protein product: CASSPYRAGYEQYF. The chain employs TRBV27 and TRBJ2-7, with D perhaps TRBD1 (6 bases). CDR1 and CDR2 from the germline V gene are MNHEY and SMNVEV (reference sequence). The CDR3 is 14 residues long. V lost 5 bases and J 4 bases, leaving 15 bases between the germline ends.

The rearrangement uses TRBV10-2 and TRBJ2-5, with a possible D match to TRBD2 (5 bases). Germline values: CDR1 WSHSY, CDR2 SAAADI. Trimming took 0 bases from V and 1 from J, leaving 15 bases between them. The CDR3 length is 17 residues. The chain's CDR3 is CASSESRASKPQETQYF. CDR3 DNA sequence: TGCGCCAGCAGTGAGTCGAGGGCTAGTAAGCCCCAAGAGACCCAGTACTTC.

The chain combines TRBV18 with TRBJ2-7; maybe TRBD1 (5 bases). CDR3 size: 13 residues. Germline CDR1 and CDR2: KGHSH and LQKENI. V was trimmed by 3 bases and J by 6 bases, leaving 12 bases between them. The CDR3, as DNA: TGTGCCAGCTCACCTCTCGACAGAACCGAGCAGTACTTC. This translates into CASSPLDRTEQYF.

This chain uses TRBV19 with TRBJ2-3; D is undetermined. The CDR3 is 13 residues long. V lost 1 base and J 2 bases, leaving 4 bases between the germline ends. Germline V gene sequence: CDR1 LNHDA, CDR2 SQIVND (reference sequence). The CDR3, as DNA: TGTGCCAGTAGTATAGTTCCCACAGATACGCAGTATTTT. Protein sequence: CASSIVPTDTQYF.

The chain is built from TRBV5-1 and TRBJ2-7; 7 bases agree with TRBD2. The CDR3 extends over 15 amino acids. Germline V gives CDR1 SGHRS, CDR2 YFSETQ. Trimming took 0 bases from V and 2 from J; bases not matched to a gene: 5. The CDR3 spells CASSLVAGATYEQYF. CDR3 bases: TGCGCCAGCAGCTTGGTCGCGGGAGCTACCTACGAGCAGTACTTC.

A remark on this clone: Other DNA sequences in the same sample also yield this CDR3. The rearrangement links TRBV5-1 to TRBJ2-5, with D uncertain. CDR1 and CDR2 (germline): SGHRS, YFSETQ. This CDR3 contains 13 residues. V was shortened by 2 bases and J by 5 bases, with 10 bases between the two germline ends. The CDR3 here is CASSFGVGETQYF. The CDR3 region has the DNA TGCGCCAGCAGCTTTGGTGTGGGGGAGACCCAGTACTTC.

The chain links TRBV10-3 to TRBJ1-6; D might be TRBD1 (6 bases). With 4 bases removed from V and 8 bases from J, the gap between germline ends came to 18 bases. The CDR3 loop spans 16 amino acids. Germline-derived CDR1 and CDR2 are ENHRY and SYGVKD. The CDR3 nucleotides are TGTGCCATCAGTGGAGTTGCGGGGGCGTCTGATTCACCCCTCCACTTT. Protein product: CAISGVAGASDSPLHF.

CDR3 sequence (DNA): TGCAGCGTTGACAGGGGGCCCTTCTACAATGAGCAGTTCTTC. Protein: CSVDRGPFYNEQFF. The J gene is TRBJ2-1, the V gene TRBV29-1, with 8 bases matching TRBD1. The ends lost 3 bases at V and 3 bases at J; junction bases unmatched: 4. The CDR3 loop spans 14 amino acids. CDR1 SQVTM and CDR2 ANQGSEA come from the germline V gene.

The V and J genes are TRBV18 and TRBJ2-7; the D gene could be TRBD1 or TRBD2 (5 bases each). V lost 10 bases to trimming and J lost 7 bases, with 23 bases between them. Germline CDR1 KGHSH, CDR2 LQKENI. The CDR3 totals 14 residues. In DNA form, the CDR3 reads TGTGCCACCCAGAGGGGTAGCCTTTCGGGAGAGCAGTACTTC. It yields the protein CATQRGSLSGEQYF.

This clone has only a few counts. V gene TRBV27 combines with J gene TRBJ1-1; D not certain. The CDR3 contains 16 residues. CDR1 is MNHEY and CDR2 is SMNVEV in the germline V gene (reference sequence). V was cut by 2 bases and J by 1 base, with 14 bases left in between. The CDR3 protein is CASSLQRGWGNTEAFF. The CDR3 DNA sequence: TGTGCCAGCAGTTTACAGCGGGGATGGGGGAACACTGAAGCTTTCTTT.

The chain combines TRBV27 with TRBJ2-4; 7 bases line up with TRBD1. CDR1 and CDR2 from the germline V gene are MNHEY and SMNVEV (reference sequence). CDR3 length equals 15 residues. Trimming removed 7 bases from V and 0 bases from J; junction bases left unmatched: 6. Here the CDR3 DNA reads TGTGCCAGCAACACATACAGGGGAGCCAAAAACATTCAGTACTTC. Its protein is CASNTYRGAKNIQYF.

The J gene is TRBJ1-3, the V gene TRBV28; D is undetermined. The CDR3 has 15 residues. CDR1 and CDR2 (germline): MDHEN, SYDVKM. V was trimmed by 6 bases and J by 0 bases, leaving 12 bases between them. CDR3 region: CASRGGLSSGNTIYF. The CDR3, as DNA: TGTGCCAGCAGGGGAGGACTGTCCTCTGGAAACACCATATATTTT.

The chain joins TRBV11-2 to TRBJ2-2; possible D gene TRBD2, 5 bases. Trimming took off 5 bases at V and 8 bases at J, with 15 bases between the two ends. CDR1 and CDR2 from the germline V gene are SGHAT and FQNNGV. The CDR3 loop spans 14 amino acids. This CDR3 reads CASSMTSGMGELFF. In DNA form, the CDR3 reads TGTGCCAGCAGCATGACTTCGGGGATGGGGGAGCTGTTTTTT.